This T cell receptor beta chain was sequenced for a study of T-cell memory formation after mild COVID-19. On the study more broadly: TCR clusters were largely donor specific.

Study outcomes and limitations: Still unconfirmed is whether the second-wave clones peaking on day 37 recognized SARS-CoV-2. Day 15 to 85 contracting clones showed balanced CD4/CD8; day 15 to 37 expanders favored CD4+.

5'RACE with constant-segment primers yielded barcoded, UMI-tagged TCR alpha and TCR beta cDNA libraries. TCRdb independently ran MiXCR on the 5' RACE reads; one entry per CDR3 protein. The data contain hundreds of thousands of distinct CDR3 sequences, 25% to 30% of them singletons. This clonotype was counted a few times. The antigen is unknown. What was sequenced was PBMCs or a T cell subset sorted from them (not recorded which). The TCR originated in an adult woman who had mild COVID-19 (a few samples of this study predate the infection). Cell type and time point are not known.

CDR3 amino acids: CASSVATSSGRTYNEQFF. CDR3 sequence (DNA): TGTGCCAGCAGCGTAGCTACGTCTAGCGGGCGAACCTACAATGAGCAGTTCTTC. The chain uses TRBV9 and TRBJ2-1; 8 nucleotides align to TRBD2. Looked up from germline, CDR1 is SGDLS and CDR2 is YYNGEE. The CDR3 has 18 amino acids. Germline trimming cut 0 bases from V and 2 bases from J; bases unmatched to any gene: 10. Complete variable domain (other parts from reference TRBV9 and TRBJ2-1): DSGVTQTPKHLITATGQRVTLRCSPRSGDLSVYWYQQSLDQGLQFLIQYYNGEERAKGNILERFSAQQFPDLHSELNLSSLELGDSALYFCASSVATSSGRTYNEQFFGPGTRLTVL.